Listed here is a single T cell receptor (beta chain). Here immunoSEQ multiplex PCR was the method, and the copy in TCRdb shows in-frame clones only, minus some. The sample includes 25,000 to 35,000 clones, just over 90% seen only once; the top ten take about 6.3%. These data originate in a study of T cell changes during pregnancy in multiple sclerosis. CDR1 is SGHAT and CDR2 is FQNNGV in the germline V gene. CDR3 size: 14 residues. The V segment lost 6 bases and the J segment 3 bases; nucleotides outside the gene matches: 3. The sample here was CD8+ T cells from peripheral blood mononuclear cells, taken before pregnancy. The V gene is TRBV11-2, the J gene TRBJ2-1; 9 positions agree with TRBD2. The TCR sequence derives from a female donor with multiple sclerosis, enrolled in a pregnancy study. CDR3 residues: CASRPSGIYNEQFF. CDR3 nucleotides: TGTGCCAGCAGGCCTAGCGGGATCTACAATGAGCAGTTCTTC.